The 31 T cell receptor beta chains reported below all come from one sample, sequenced in a study of blood T cell repertoires in COVID-19. Sequenced by immunoSEQ multiplex PCR; TCRdb stores in-frame clones only, minus some. Counted here are about 160,000 clones, roughly 90% occurring once; the ten biggest clones make up 3.5% to 4.5%. Sequencing used PBMCs or T cells enriched from blood (not recorded which). The receptors were sampled from a middle-aged woman who had been exposed to COVID-19.

The count of this clone is one. This chain joins TRBV19 and TRBJ1-5; TRBD1 matches at 10 bases. The CDR3 has 16 residues. V lost 4 bases to trimming and J lost 4 bases; unmatched junction nucleotides: 7. The germline gives CDR1 LNHDA, CDR2 SQIVND (reference sequence). CDR3 coding DNA: TGTGCCAGTAGTAGTCGGGACAGGGGAAAAAATCAGCCCCAGCATTTT. This translates into CASSSRDRGKNQPQHF.

This clone showed up just once. J is TRBJ1-3 and V is TRBV4-3; the D is unclear. The CDR3 runs to 17 residues. Trimming took off 0 bases at V and 8 bases at J, with 20 bases between the two ends. Germline V gene sequence: CDR1 LGHNA, CDR2 YSLEER. The CDR3 region has the DNA TGCGCCAGCAGCCAAGAAACAGCGAGGGATATCGGTTACACCATATATTTT. It codes for CASSQETARDIGYTIYF.

The rearrangement links TRBV27 to TRBJ1-1, with D possibly TRBD1 on 6 matching bases. V was pared by 5 bases and J by 2 bases, with 12 bases between. Germline CDR1 is MNHEY and CDR2 is SMNVEV (reference sequence). The CDR3 runs to 14 residues. The CDR3 loop is CASSPPGVNTEAFF. In nucleotides, the CDR3 is TGTGCCAGCAGTCCCCCAGGGGTAAACACTGAAGCTTTCTTT.

This rearrangement joins TRBV13 to TRBJ2-1; TRBD2 might be the D (6 bases). Germline V gene data show CDR1 as PRHDT and CDR2 as FYEKMQ (reference sequence). V lost 7 bases, J lost 8 bases, and 24 bases lay in between. The length of the CDR3 is 16 residues. The CDR3 bases are TGTGCCAGCATCCGGGACTTACGGCGAACTGGCGATGAGCAGTTCTTC. It encodes CASIRDLRRTGDEQFF.

V and J are TRBV7-8 and TRBJ2-7, with a tentative D call TRBD2 (5 bases). The CDR3 covers 14 residues. Trimming took 1 base from V and 7 from J, leaving 14 bases between them. Germline V CDR1 and CDR2: SGHVS, FQNEAQ. The CDR3 loop reads CASSLGERGREQYF. The CDR3 DNA reads TGTGCCAGCAGCTTAGGGGAACGGGGTCGGGAGCAGTACTTC.

This chain joins TRBV28 and TRBJ1-4; 7 bases are a match to TRBD1. The CDR3 consists of 14 residues. CDR1 is MDHEN, CDR2 SYDVKM, per germline. Trimming at V came to 5 bases and at J to 2 bases, leaving 2 bases not matched to a gene. The DNA of the CDR3 is TGTGCCAGCAGTCCGGGACAGACTAATGAAAAACTGTTTTTT. It specifies CASSPGQTNEKLFF.

The rearrangement uses TRBV5-1 and TRBJ1-1; 7 nucleotides match TRBD1. Trimming took 3 bases from V and 0 from J; bases not matched to a gene: 5. CDR1 and CDR2 from the germline V gene are SGHRS and YFSETQ. CDR3 length equals 15 residues. In DNA, the CDR3 is TGCGCCAGCAGCTCCGGACAGGTTCTGAACACTGAAGCTTTCTTT. As protein: CASSSGQVLNTEAFF.

The chain joins TRBV27 to TRBJ1-6; possibly TRBD1 for D (6 bases). The CDR3 extends over 15 amino acids. Trimming shortened V by 2 bases and J by 7 bases, and 12 bases separated the two germline ends. Germline CDR1 MNHEY, CDR2 SMNVEV (reference sequence). The CDR3 reads CASSLVTGRNSPLHF. The DNA for the CDR3 is TGTGCCAGCAGTTTAGTAACAGGGAGAAATTCACCCCTCCACTTT.

The V and J genes are TRBV15 and TRBJ2-3, with D possibly matching TRBD1 (6 bases). Germline V gene data show CDR1 as LNHNV and CDR2 as YYDKDF (reference sequence). The CDR3 is made up of 19 amino acids. The V end lost 3 bases, the J end lost 2 bases, and 24 bases lay between the germline ends. CDR3 amino acids: CATSSPYLETDRSTDTQYF. Written as DNA, the CDR3 is TGTGCCACCAGCAGCCCCTATTTAGAGACGGACAGATCCACAGATACGCAGTATTTT.

The chain combines TRBV4-3 with TRBJ2-3; D gene unclear. This CDR3 comprises 11 residues. Deletions cut 5 bases from V and 5 bases from J, with 5 bases between. Germline CDR1 is LGHNA and CDR2 is YSLEER. The CDR3 nucleotides are TGCGCCAGCAGCACACAAGATACGCAGTATTTT. This sequence encodes CASSTQDTQYF.

The V gene is TRBV3-1 (or the pseudogene TRBV3-2), the J gene TRBJ1-2; a possible D gene is TRBD1 (5 bases). Trimming stripped 1 base from V and 4 bases from J, with 16 bases between. The germline gives CDR1 LGHDT, CDR2 YNNKEL (reference sequence). The CDR3 is 16 residues long. This CDR3 is CASSQVSFGTPYGYTF. Written as DNA, the CDR3 is TGTGCCAGCAGCCAAGTCTCGTTTGGGACTCCCTATGGCTACACCTTC.

The chain carries TRBV9 and TRBJ1-4; tentatively, D is TRBD1 (5 bases). Germline V CDR1 and CDR2: SGDLS, YYNGEE. The CDR3 contains 16 residues. V lost 0 bases and J 0 bases, leaving 9 bases between the germline ends. CDR3 sequence (DNA): TGTGCCAGCAGCGTAGGTGGGGCAGCAACTAATGAAAAACTGTTTTTT. Protein product: CASSVGGAATNEKLFF.

The rearrangement joins TRBV18 to TRBJ2-7; the match to TRBD2 covers 11 bases. CDR1 is KGHSH, CDR2 LQKENI, per germline. The CDR3 loop spans 15 amino acids. V gave up 0 bases and J gave up 4 bases; unmatched junction bases: 2. The CDR3 sequence: CASSPPASGGYEQYF. CDR3 DNA sequence: TGTGCCAGCTCACCACCGGCTAGCGGGGGGTACGAGCAGTACTTC. The whole variable domain, remainder taken from reference TRBV18 and TRBJ2-7, is NAGVMQNPRHLVRRRGQEARLRCSPMKGHSHVYWYRQLPEEGLKFMVYLQKENIIDESGMPKERFSAEFPKEGPSILRIQQVVRGDSAAYFCASSPPASGGYEQYFGPGTRLTVT.

This sequence joins TRBV19 and TRBJ1-1; TRBD1 matches at 7 bases. V lost 7 bases and J lost 4; bases outside the gene matches: 6. The CDR3 has 13 residues. Germline V lookup: CDR1 LNHDA, CDR2 SQIVND (reference sequence). Written as DNA, the CDR3 is TGTGCCAGTATGTCAGGGGGTGGCACTGAAGCTTTCTTT. This translates into CASMSGGGTEAFF.

The chain recombines TRBV27 with TRBJ2-5; 7 bases are a match to TRBD1. The J segment lost 3 bases and the V segment lost 8 bases, leaving 9 bases of the junction unmatched. The CDR3 covers 14 residues. Per the germline V gene, CDR1 is MNHEY and CDR2 is SMNVEV (reference sequence). In DNA, the CDR3 is TGTGCCAGCTGGGAAAACAGGGGTAAAGAGACCCAGTACTTC. Translation gives CASWENRGKETQYF.

This clone was observed a handful of times. This chain uses TRBV3-1 (or the pseudogene TRBV3-2) with TRBJ2-3, with D maybe TRBD2 (6 bases). This CDR3 is built from 15 residues. V lost 5 bases to trimming and J lost 4 bases, with 16 bases between them. Germline CDR1 is LGHDT and CDR2 is YNNKEL (reference sequence). The chain's CDR3 is CASSRKGPGADTQYF. In nucleotides, the CDR3 is TGTGCCAGCAGCAGAAAGGGCCCGGGGGCAGATACGCAGTATTTT.

V usage is TRBV5-1 and J usage is TRBJ1-3; D is possibly TRBD1 (5 bases). Germline V gene lookup returns CDR1 SGHRS and CDR2 YFSETQ. The CDR3 covers 15 residues. With 1 base removed from V and 0 bases from J, the gap between germline ends came to 8 bases. The CDR3 loop is CASSLTGRSGNTIYF. CDR3 in DNA: TGCGCCAGCAGCTTGACAGGCCGCTCTGGAAACACCATATATTTT.

This sequence joins TRBV11-2 and TRBJ2-7; a possible D gene is TRBD2 (5 bases). CDR1 SGHAT and CDR2 FQNNGV come from the germline V gene. The CDR3 is 15 residues long. Trimming removed 5 bases at V and 6 bases at J, with 20 bases between. The CDR3 DNA is TGTGCCAGCAGCCACCCCCTAGCAGGAGTTGGCGAGCAGTACTTC. Translated: CASSHPLAGVGEQYF.

This clone turned up a few times. The chain uses TRBV5-1 and TRBJ2-1; 11 nucleotides agree with TRBD2. The CDR3 is 16 residues long. V was clipped by 4 bases and J by 1 base; unmatched bases: 4. Germline V gene lookup returns CDR1 SGHRS and CDR2 YFSETQ. CDR3 in DNA: TGCGCCAGCAGCCCGGGACTAGCGGTTTCCTACAATGAGCAGTTCTTC. Protein: CASSPGLAVSYNEQFF.

This clone showed up just once. V is TRBV28 and J is TRBJ1-4, with D maybe TRBD1 (6 bases). The CDR3 consists of 13 residues. Looked up from germline, CDR1 is MDHEN and CDR2 is SYDVKM. V was shortened by 5 bases and J by 6 bases, with 10 bases between the two germline ends. CDR3 coding DNA: TGTGCCAGCAGTGAGGACAGTTATGAAAAACTGTTTTTT. It encodes CASSEDSYEKLFF.

The chain is built from TRBV4-2 and TRBJ2-5; 10 bases are a match to TRBD2. Germline trimming cut 0 bases from V and 5 bases from J; bases unmatched to any gene: 9. The CDR3 runs to 17 residues. Germline V gene data show CDR1 as LGHNA and CDR2 as YNFKEQ. As DNA, the CDR3 is TGTGCCAGCAGCCAAGACGTTGCTAGCGGGGGTATGGAGACCCAGTACTTC. Translating gives CASSQDVASGGMETQYF.

This chain connects TRBV27 to TRBJ1-5; D remains unclear. V dropped 6 bases and J dropped 0 bases, with 12 bases sitting between them. The CDR3 covers 15 residues. Germline V lookup: CDR1 MNHEY, CDR2 SMNVEV (reference sequence). CDR3 amino acids: CASRPGGYSNQPQHF. For the CDR3, the DNA is TGTGCCAGCAGGCCCGGAGGTTATAGCAATCAGCCCCAGCATTTT.

V is TRBV12-5 and J is TRBJ1-2, with D uncertain. Per the germline V gene, CDR1 is LGHNT and CDR2 is FRNRAP. V lost 2 bases and J lost 4, with 5 bases in between. The CDR3 sequence is 12 residues long. The CDR3 DNA sequence: TGTGCTAGTGGTTTGCCGTCCTATGGCTACACCTTC. The encoded protein is CASGLPSYGYTF.

The chain is built from TRBV24-1 and TRBJ2-1, with D possibly TRBD2 on 6 matching bases. Germline V lookup: CDR1 KGHDR, CDR2 SFDVKD. The V gene lost 4 bases and the J gene lost 8 bases, with 17 bases spanning the gap. The length of the CDR3 is 15 residues. The CDR3 DNA reads TGTGCCACCAGTGACATGCGGGGAACGGGCCATGAGCAGTTCTTC. Translating gives CATSDMRGTGHEQFF.

The chain uses TRBV5-1 and TRBJ1-1; TRBD1 agrees at 8 bases. The CDR3 spans 14 residues. The ends lost 4 bases at V and 1 base at J; junction bases unmatched: 3. Germline loops: CDR1 SGHRS, CDR2 YFSETQ. CDR3 sequence reads: CASSQDRANTEAFF. CDR3 DNA: TGCGCCAGCAGCCAGGACAGGGCGAACACTGAAGCTTTCTTT.

CDR3 nucleotide sequence: TGTGCCAGCTCAGCCTCCAGGGGGGCTGTCGAGCAGTACTTC. Translated: CASSASRGAVEQYF. The chain employs TRBV18 and TRBJ2-7, with D perhaps matching TRBD1 (7 bases). The CDR3 has 14 residues. The germline CDR1 and CDR2 sequences are KGHSH and LQKENI. Trimming removed 5 bases at V and 6 bases at J, with 17 bases between.

This clone was observed once. The chain has TRBV7-8 and TRBJ1-5; D remains ambiguous. From germline, CDR1 is SGHVS and CDR2 FQNEAQ. The CDR3 sequence is 14 residues long. V gave up 8 bases and J gave up 4 bases, with 15 bases separating them. The CDR3 region has the DNA TGTGCCAGCGCGGGAGCAGAAACTAATCAGCCCCAGCATTTT. It codes for CASAGAETNQPQHF.

This rearrangement joins TRBV28 to TRBJ2-2, with TRBD2 matching over 11 bases. This CDR3 comprises 17 residues. Germline V gene data show CDR1 as MDHEN and CDR2 as SYDVKM. J was trimmed by 5 bases and V by 6 bases; bases with no gene match: 11. For the CDR3, the DNA is TGTGCCAGCAGGACGCAGTCCGGGACTAGCGGTACCGGGGAGCTGTTTTTT. Translating it yields CASRTQSGTSGTGELFF.

The genes are TRBV25-1 and TRBJ2-3; 9 nucleotides line up with TRBD1. The CDR3 sequence is 16 residues long. Looked up from germline, CDR1 is MGHDK and CDR2 is SYGVNS. J gave up 3 bases and V 4 bases, and 8 bases lay outside the gene matches. In DNA, the CDR3 is TGTGCCAGCAGTGGTGGGGCCGGGACAGGGACAGATACGCAGTATTTT. This codes for CASSGGAGTGTDTQYF.

This chain joins TRBV5-1 and TRBJ2-5, with 12 bases fitting TRBD2. CDR3 length equals 16 residues. Germline CDR1 and CDR2: SGHRS and YFSETQ. Losses at the gene ends were 0 bases for V and 7 bases for J; bases not matched to a gene: 7. In DNA, the CDR3 is TGCGCCAGCAGCTTGGACGCTAGCGGGGGGGCGGGGACCCAGTACTTC. Amino acid sequence: CASSLDASGGAGTQYF. The full variable domain, with the rest looked up from reference TRBV5-1 and TRBJ2-5, is KAGVTQTPRYLIKTRGQQVTLSCSPISGHRSVSWYQQTPGQGLQFLFEYFSETQRNKGNFPGRFSGRQFSNSRSEMNVSTLELGDSALYLCASSLDASGGAGTQYFGPGTRLLVL.

The rearrangement uses TRBV7-6 and TRBJ2-6; the D gene is possibly TRBD1 (5 bases). Deletions cut 2 bases from V and 4 bases from J, with 9 bases between. The germline CDR1 and CDR2 sequences are SGHVS and FNYEAQ. This CDR3 region has 15 residues. In nucleotides, the CDR3 is TGTGCCAGCAGCTTAAAGGGGCGAGGGGCCAACGTCCTGACTTTC. Its protein product is CASSLKGRGANVLTF.